The rows below give T cell receptor beta chains drawn from one sample of a study of blood T cell repertoires in COVID-19. Here immunoSEQ multiplex PCR was the method, and the copy in TCRdb shows in-frame clones only, minus some. The data show 150,000 to 200,000 clones, with around nine tenths seen just once and 0.7% to 0.9% held by the top ten. Sequences were obtained from peripheral blood. The receptors come from a young woman who had recovered from COVID-19. CDR3s leave out the opening cysteine and the closing phenylalanine or tryptophan. The order of the fields is V gene, CDR3 protein.

TRBV13,ASRPLAGGETQY
TRBV5-1,ASSLGTGSSYNSPLH
TRBV24-1,ATRLAGQETQY
TRBV3-1/TRBV3-2,ASSQAGQGNTGELF
TRBV7-9,ASSLSGTIIPYEQY
TRBV7-9,ASSPAGQRSSYEQY
TRBV11-1,ASSGRTPTGELF
TRBV5-4,ASSLEFQGPRGGYT
TRBV6-5,ASSSSGGKGDTQY
TRBV30,AWSLPGGVEAF
TRBV10-3,AISPVQVSGNTIY
TRBV7-2,ASTRGLHSTDTQY
TRBV21-1,ATLSNYGYT
TRBV2,ASAFQGYNEQF
TRBV6-6,ASRAGRRDTEAF
TRBV5-4,ASSFRGTLSIQETQY
TRBV5-1,ASSLEDGAGELF
TRBV15,ATSRGSQGSEAF
TRBV6-1,ASSDPGPYQPQH
TRBV19,ASSRQGSSYEQY
TRBV6-5,ATHNRGEVYGYT
TRBV25-1,ASSELDNLAKNIQY
TRBV7-2,ASSPGGALRNTIY
TRBV5-1,ASSTSGRNNEQF
TRBV2,ASKPSLNTGELF
TRBV7-9,ASSFSGLEAF
TRBV30,AWRRQGIWSPLH
TRBV10-3,AIAGQGTNTIY
TRBV6-4,ASSPGTGANEQF
TRBV27,ASRRQGAKGANVLT
TRBV4-3,ASSQDSEYEQF
TRBV7-2,ASSPDRGVTEAF
TRBV7-9,ASSLTGGNTEAF
TRBV3-1/TRBV3-2,ASSQARGMLSEAF
TRBV12-3/TRBV12-4,ASSWTSTYEQY
TRBV5-1,ASSLGTGAGNTIY
TRBV3-1/TRBV3-2,ASELAGGRYNEQF
TRBV9,ASSPTGTGPGQPQH
TRBV4-3,ASSRTTNTEAF
TRBV5-5,ASSPIRQGWMNTEAF